This record concerns one T cell receptor (beta chain) sequence. Antigen: not known. This PCR relied on a set of 60 Vbeta primers and 13 Jbeta primers. Some clones are missing from TCRdb's copy, which holds only in-frame ones; the method was immunoSEQ multiplex PCR. The table includes 150,000 to 200,000 clones, around 79% detected once. This sample is drawn from a study of cytomegalovirus exposure and HLA in healthy donors. Findings and limits, study-wide: Productive status was seen about 87% or about 30% of the time for most TCR beta V segments in an earlier analysis. Trimming of TCR beta V- and J-genes showed a link, identified in a later analysis, to a missense DCLRE1C variant. When a later analysis was performed, an Asian-associated ancestry cluster reportedly had fewer N-insertions than the approximately 690-donor mean. Donor immune exposure was known only as CMV serostatus.

V shed 5 bases and J 5 bases; nucleotides not matched to a gene: 10. This CDR3 is built from 15 residues. The V gene's germline CDR1 is SGHVS and CDR2 FNYEAQ. The receptor comes from a woman between 50 and 59 years old in good health and CMV-seronegative. The sequencing input was PBMCs. The J gene is TRBJ1-1, the V gene TRBV7-6; the match to TRBD1 covers 8 bases. The CDR3 loop reads CASSPNQGARTEAFF. The CDR3 coding sequence is TGTGCCAGCAGCCCCAACCAGGGGGCGCGGACTGAAGCTTTCTTT.